This TCR beta chain came from a study of identical twins. Trimming cost V 5 bases and J 0 bases, with 4 bases left between them. This CDR3 contains 12 residues. The germline gives CDR1 SEHNR, CDR2 FQNEAQ (reference sequence). A single record per CDR3 protein comes from TCRdb applying MiXCR to the 5' RACE reads. The sample includes hundreds of thousands of distinct CDR3 sequences, 5.5% to 7% seen only once; the top ten take approximately 3.6%. The same data also went into a second study, on yellow fever vaccine responses in identical twins.

Sequencing input: memory (CD45RO+) T cells sorted from blood. The V and J genes are TRBV7-9 and TRBJ1-1; D is unresolved. The origin of this receptor is a woman aged 18-35 years in good health. The CDR3 DNA is TGTGCCAGCAGCGCGTTGAACACTGAAGCTTTCTTT. The encoded protein is CASSALNTEAFF.